The 9 T cell receptor beta chains listed next were all sequenced from one sample in a study of T cells in Graves' hyperthyroidism and ophthalmopathy. Researchers took RNA transcripts and amplified the TCR beta CDR3 regions from them. Initially, a first-round RT-PCR of the TCR CDR3 employed the HTBI primer set. MiXCR, run by TCRdb on the multiplex PCR reads, gives a single entry per CDR3 protein. The data contain 75,000 to 100,000 distinct CDR3 sequences, roughly 37% of them singletons. Specimen: peripheral blood or thyroid tissue (not recorded which). These receptors were taken from a woman aged 25 to 39 with Graves' hyperthyroidism.

A remark on this clonotype: A much more abundant neighbour one base away suggests this may be a read error. V usage is TRBV20-1 and J usage is TRBJ2-2, with 10 bases fitting TRBD2. Germline CDR1 DFQATT, CDR2 SNEGSKA (reference sequence). The CDR3 is 16 residues long. Trimming at V came to 5 bases and at J to 4 bases, leaving 10 bases not matched to a gene. As DNA, the CDR3 is TGCAGTGCTTATGAACTAGCGGGACCGAGCACCGGGGAGCTGTTTTTT. As protein: CSAYELAGPSTGELFF.

This clonotype was detected ten times or more. This chain joins TRBV6-6 and TRBJ1-1; no firm D call. V shed 3 bases and J shed 2 bases, with 16 bases lying between them. This CDR3 region has 16 residues. Germline loops: CDR1 MNHNY, CDR2 SVGAGI (reference sequence). CDR3 protein: CASSYGVSLINTEAFF. DNA for the CDR3: TGTGCCAGCAGTTATGGGGTCAGCCTCATAAACACTGAAGCTTTCTTT.

This clonotype was counted ten times or more. The chain links TRBV29-1 to TRBJ2-3; unclear D gene. The V end lost 5 bases, the J end lost 3 bases, and 12 bases lay between the germline ends. CDR1 and CDR2 (germline): SQVTM, ANQGSEA. The CDR3 sequence is 13 residues long. The chain's CDR3 is CSVRKPLTDTQYF. The DNA of the CDR3 is TGCAGCGTTCGAAAGCCGTTGACAGATACGCAGTATTTT.

This rearrangement joins TRBV7-9 to TRBJ1-4, with D possibly TRBD1 on 5 matching bases. In germline, CDR1 is SEHNR, CDR2 FQNEAQ (reference sequence). V was trimmed by 5 bases and J by 8 bases, leaving 12 bases between them. This CDR3 comprises 13 residues. CDR3 sequence (DNA): TGTGCCAGCAGCAGACCGGGACGCGAAAAACTGTTTTTT. This translates into CASSRPGREKLFF.

The V call is TRBV6-5, the J call TRBJ2-5, with 9 bases fitting TRBD2. The CDR3 runs to 14 residues. V trimming: 4 bases; J trimming: 3 bases; junction bases outside the gene matches: 3. Germline CDR1 reads MNHEY; CDR2 reads SVGAGI. CDR3 sequence: CASSSSGIEETQYF. The CDR3, as DNA: TGTGCCAGCAGTTCTAGCGGGATAGAAGAGACCCAGTACTTC.

This clonotype was detected many times. The chain carries TRBV20-1 and TRBJ2-7; TRBD2 is a possible D gene (6 bases). Germline loops: CDR1 DFQATT, CDR2 SNEGSKA (reference sequence). The CDR3 has 13 amino acids. V gave up 5 bases and J gave up 1 base, with 12 bases separating them. The CDR3 coding sequence is TGCAGTGCTTGGGACTCTAAATCCTACGAGCAGTACTTC. The encoded protein is CSAWDSKSYEQYF.

This clonotype was detected ten times or more. The gene calls are TRBV6-5 and TRBJ2-3; 14 bases agree with TRBD2. J lost 4 bases, V lost 0 bases, and 3 bases had no gene match. Germline values: CDR1 MNHEY, CDR2 SVGAGI. The CDR3 spans 17 residues. CDR3 bases: TGTGCCAGCAGTTACTCCGCGGGACTAGCGGGGGCAGATACGCAGTATTTT. This codes for CASSYSAGLAGADTQYF.

This clonotype is labeled medium-sized. The chain recombines TRBV20-1 with TRBJ1-5; the D is unclear. Trimming pared 0 bases from V and 11 bases from J, leaving 8 bases between. The CDR3 contains 11 residues. Per germline, CDR1 DFQATT and CDR2 SNEGSKA (reference sequence). Written as DNA, the CDR3 is TGCAGTGCTAGAGAAGGGTGGGCCCAGCATTTT. This codes for CSAREGWAQHF.

The chain uses TRBV10-3 and TRBJ2-1; TRBD1 might be the D (8 bases). The CDR3 contains 17 residues. V shed 6 bases and J shed 7 bases, with 25 bases lying between them. Germline CDR1 is ENHRY and CDR2 is SYGVKD. CDR3 region: CAIRGGTGDLKKNEQFF. Here the CDR3 DNA reads TGTGCCATCAGGGGGGGGACAGGAGACCTTAAGAAGAATGAGCAGTTCTTC.